These T cell receptor beta chains were read from a single sample in a study of T cells in Graves' hyperthyroidism and ophthalmopathy. In TCRdb, the multiplex PCR reads were re-called with MiXCR into one record per CDR3 protein. This sample has 130,000 to 150,000 distinct CDR3 sequences, with approximately 20% found just once. Sequencing used blood. Receptor source: a woman aged 50 to 65 with Graves' hyperthyroidism that later progressed to Graves' ophthalmopathy. CDR3s include the opening cysteine and the closing phenylalanine or tryptophan. A D gene is named only where the DNA matches it firmly.

CDR3aa	d_gene	v_gene	j_gene
CASSPRTPDTDTQYF	-	TRBV7-9	TRBJ2-3
CASMWTSGRSEQYF	TRBD2	TRBV6-1	TRBJ2-7
CASRGLRETDTQYF	-	TRBV2	TRBJ2-3
CASSQGPVEQFF	-	TRBV3-1	TRBJ2-1
CASSDRRDYGYTF	-	TRBV10-2	TRBJ1-2
CASSLGQGATNTEAFF	TRBD1	TRBV5-1	TRBJ1-1
CASSLWTGASSYEQYF	TRBD1	TRBV7-9	TRBJ2-7
CASSFGTGSAKETQYF	TRBD1	TRBV11-2	TRBJ2-5
CASSLSGRPNQPQHF	-	TRBV6-1	TRBJ1-5
CASSVKINRLAGVDEQFF	TRBD2	TRBV5-1	TRBJ2-1
CSASQNTEAFF	-	TRBV20-1	TRBJ1-1
CASSPAGGPGREQFF	TRBD2	TRBV12-3/TRBV12-4	TRBJ2-1
CASRTGGRGPYNEQFF	TRBD2	TRBV7-9	TRBJ2-1
CASSSPDRDPLNEQFF	TRBD1	TRBV5-1	TRBJ2-1
CAIMYRGSNQPQHF	TRBD1	TRBV27	TRBJ1-5
CAWTPSKRNQPQHF	-	TRBV30	TRBJ1-5
CASSRDSYNEQFF	TRBD1	TRBV18	TRBJ2-1
CAWSVQGGGIDTEAFF	-	TRBV30	TRBJ1-1
CASSLEGGREPQHF	TRBD1	TRBV5-8	TRBJ1-5
CASSVTAENSPLHF	-	TRBV6-1	TRBJ1-6
CASSLVLGNEQFF	-	TRBV5-8	TRBJ2-1
CATSTGEKLFF	-	TRBV15	TRBJ1-4
CASSPRAGTGEEKLFF	TRBD1	TRBV3-1	TRBJ1-4
CASSPGLAGPGEETQYF	TRBD2	TRBV11-2	TRBJ2-5
CASSSSGTEGETQYF	TRBD2	TRBV28	TRBJ2-5
CASSVEGRNTEAFF	-	TRBV6-1	TRBJ1-1
CASSPALLTGELFF	-	TRBV7-8	TRBJ2-2
CASSLAGAGGSGYTF	TRBD1	TRBV7-2	TRBJ1-2
CASSWGHREYGYTF	-	TRBV28	TRBJ1-2
CASSPAGLAGGEQYF	TRBD2	TRBV18	TRBJ2-7
CASSQRFPGDSYEQYF	-	TRBV6-1	TRBJ2-7
CASSPGTGPGYTF	TRBD1	TRBV6-1	TRBJ1-2
CASSSDLLSYEQYF	-	TRBV11-2	TRBJ2-7
CSARDLVREGHNNEQFF	TRBD2	TRBV20-1	TRBJ2-1
CASRWSRNEKLFF	-	TRBV5-6	TRBJ1-4
CASSEGGIRTEAFF	-	TRBV2	TRBJ1-1
CASSKRVATETQYF	-	TRBV7-6	TRBJ2-5
CAISTGVETQYF	TRBD1	TRBV10-2	TRBJ2-5
CAWTGDSPLGGYTF	TRBD1	TRBV30	TRBJ1-2
CSAREDGRRGTEAFF	-	TRBV20-1	TRBJ1-1